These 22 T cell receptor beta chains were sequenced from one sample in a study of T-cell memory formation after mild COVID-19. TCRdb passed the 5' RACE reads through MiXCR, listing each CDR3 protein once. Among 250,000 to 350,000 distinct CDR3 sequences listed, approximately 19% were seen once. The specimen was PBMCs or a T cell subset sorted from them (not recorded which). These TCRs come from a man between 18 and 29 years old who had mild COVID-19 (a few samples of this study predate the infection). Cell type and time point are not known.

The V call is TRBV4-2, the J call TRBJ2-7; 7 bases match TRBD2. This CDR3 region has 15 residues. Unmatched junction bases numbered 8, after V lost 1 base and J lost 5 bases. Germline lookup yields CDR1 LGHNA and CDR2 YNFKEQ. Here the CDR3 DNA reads TGTGCCAGCAGCCAAGTTCTTAGGGGAGGGGACGAGCAGTACTTC. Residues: CASSQVLRGGDEQYF.

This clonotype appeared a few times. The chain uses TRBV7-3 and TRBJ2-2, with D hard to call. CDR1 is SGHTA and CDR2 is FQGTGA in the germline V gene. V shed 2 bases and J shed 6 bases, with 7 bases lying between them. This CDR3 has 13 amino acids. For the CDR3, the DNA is TGTGCCAGCAGCTTATTCTCGGCCGGGGAGCTGTTTTTT. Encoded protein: CASSLFSAGELFF.

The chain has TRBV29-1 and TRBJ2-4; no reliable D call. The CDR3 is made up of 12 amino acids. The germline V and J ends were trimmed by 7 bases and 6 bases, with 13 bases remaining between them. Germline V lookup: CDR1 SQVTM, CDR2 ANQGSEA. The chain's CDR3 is CSAAGLSNIQYF. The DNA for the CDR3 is TGCAGCGCCGCCGGGTTATCAAACATTCAGTACTTC.

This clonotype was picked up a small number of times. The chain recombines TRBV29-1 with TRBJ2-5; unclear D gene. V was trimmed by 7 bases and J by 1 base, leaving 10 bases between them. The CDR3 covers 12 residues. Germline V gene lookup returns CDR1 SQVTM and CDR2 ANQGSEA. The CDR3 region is CSAGPGQETQYF. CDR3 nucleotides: TGCAGCGCCGGACCGGGCCAAGAGACCCAGTACTTC.

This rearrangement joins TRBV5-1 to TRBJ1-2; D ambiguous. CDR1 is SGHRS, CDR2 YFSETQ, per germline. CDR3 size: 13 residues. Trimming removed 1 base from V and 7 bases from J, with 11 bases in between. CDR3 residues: CASSLYRVSGYTF. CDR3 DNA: TGCGCCAGCAGCTTGTATAGGGTTAGTGGCTACACCTTC.

CDR3 in amino acids: CASSFLGQGPETQYF. CDR3 DNA: TGCGCCAGCAGCTTCTTGGGACAGGGGCCGGAGACCCAGTACTTC. This chain links TRBV5-1 with TRBJ2-5; 10 bases agree with TRBD1. Trimming took 2 bases from V and 5 from J; bases not matched to a gene: 6. This CDR3 is built from 15 residues. Germline V gene lookup returns CDR1 SGHRS and CDR2 YFSETQ.

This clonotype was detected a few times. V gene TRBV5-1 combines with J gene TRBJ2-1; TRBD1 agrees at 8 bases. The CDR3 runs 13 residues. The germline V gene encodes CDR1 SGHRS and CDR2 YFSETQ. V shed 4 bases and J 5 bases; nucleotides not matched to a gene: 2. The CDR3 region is CASSPQGDNEQFF. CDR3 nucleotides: TGCGCCAGCAGCCCACAGGGGGACAATGAGCAGTTCTTC.

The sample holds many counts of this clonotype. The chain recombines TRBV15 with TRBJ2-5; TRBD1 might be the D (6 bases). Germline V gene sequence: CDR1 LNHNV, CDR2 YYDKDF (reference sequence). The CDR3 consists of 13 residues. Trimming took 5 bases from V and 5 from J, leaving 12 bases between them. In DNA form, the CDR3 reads TGTGCCACCAGCGTGGACAGTACGGAGACCCAGTACTTC. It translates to CATSVDSTETQYF. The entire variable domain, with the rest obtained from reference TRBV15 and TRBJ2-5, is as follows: DAMVIQNPRYQVTQFGKPVTLSCSQTLNHNVMYWYQQKSSQAPKLLFHYYDKDFNNEADTPDNFQSRRPNTSFCFLDIRSPGLGDTAMYLCATSVDSTETQYFGPGTRLLVL.

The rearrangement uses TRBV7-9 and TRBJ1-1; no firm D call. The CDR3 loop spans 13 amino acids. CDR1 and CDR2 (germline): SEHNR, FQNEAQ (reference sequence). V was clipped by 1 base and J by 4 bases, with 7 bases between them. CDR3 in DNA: TGTGCCAGCAGCTTAGAGCCTGGCACTGAAGCTTTCTTT. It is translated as CASSLEPGTEAFF.

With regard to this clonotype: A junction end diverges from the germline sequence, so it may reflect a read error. As DNA, the CDR3 is TGTGCTAGCAGCTCCCTGGTGTGGGAGACCCAGTACTTC. Its translation is CASSSLVWETQYF. The chain joins TRBV7-7 to TRBJ2-5, with D unclear. Germline V gene lookup returns CDR1 SSHAT and CDR2 FNYEAQ (reference sequence). The CDR3 spans 13 residues.

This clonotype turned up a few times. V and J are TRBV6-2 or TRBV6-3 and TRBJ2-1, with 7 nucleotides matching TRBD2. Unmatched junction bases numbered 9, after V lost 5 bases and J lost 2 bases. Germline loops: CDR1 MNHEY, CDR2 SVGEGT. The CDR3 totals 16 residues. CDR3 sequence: CASSDPAGITYNEQFF. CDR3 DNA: TGTGCCAGCAGTGACCCAGCGGGGATTACCTACAATGAGCAGTTCTTC.

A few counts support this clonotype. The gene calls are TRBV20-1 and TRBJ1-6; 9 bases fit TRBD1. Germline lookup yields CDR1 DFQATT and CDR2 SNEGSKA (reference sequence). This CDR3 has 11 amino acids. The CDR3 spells CRGQGDSPLHF. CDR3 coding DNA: TGCAGGGGACAGGGTGATTCACCCCTCCACTTT.

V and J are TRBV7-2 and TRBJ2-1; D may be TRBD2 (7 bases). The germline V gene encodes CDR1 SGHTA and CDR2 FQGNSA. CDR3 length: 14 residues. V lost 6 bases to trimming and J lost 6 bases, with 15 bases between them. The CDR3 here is CASREIGGGNEQFF. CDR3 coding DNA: TGTGCCAGCAGGGAAATAGGGGGGGGCAATGAGCAGTTCTTC.

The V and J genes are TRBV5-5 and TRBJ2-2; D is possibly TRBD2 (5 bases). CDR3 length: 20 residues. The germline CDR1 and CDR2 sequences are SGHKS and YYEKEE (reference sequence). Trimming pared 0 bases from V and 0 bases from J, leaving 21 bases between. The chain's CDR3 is CASSLEGAVRTRTNTGELFF. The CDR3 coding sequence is TGTGCCAGCAGCTTGGAGGGTGCGGTCCGTACTAGGACGAACACCGGGGAGCTGTTTTTT.

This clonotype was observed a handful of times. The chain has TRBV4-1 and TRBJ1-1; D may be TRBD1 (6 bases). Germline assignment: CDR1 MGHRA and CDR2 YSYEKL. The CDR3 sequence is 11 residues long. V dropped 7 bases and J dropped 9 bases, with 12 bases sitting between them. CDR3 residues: CASTTGWKAFF. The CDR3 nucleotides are TGCGCCAGCACTACAGGGTGGAAAGCTTTCTTT.

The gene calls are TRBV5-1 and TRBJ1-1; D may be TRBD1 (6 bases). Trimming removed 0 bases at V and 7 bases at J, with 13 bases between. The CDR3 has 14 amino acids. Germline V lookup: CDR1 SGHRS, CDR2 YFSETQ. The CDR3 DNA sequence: TGCGCCAGCAGCTTGGGTATGGGGGCAGATGAAGCTTTCTTT. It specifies CASSLGMGADEAFF. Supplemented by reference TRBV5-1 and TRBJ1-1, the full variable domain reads KAGVTQTPRYLIKTRGQQVTLSCSPISGHRSVSWYQQTPGQGLQFLFEYFSETQRNKGNFPGRFSGRQFSNSRSEMNVSTLELGDSALYLCASSLGMGADEAFFGQGTRLTVV.

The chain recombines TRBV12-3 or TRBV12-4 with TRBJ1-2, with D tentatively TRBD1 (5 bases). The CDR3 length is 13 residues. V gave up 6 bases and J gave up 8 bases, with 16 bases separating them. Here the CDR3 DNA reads TGTGCCAGCAGGCCCTTGGGGGGACGGGGCTACACCTTC. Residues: CASRPLGGRGYTF.

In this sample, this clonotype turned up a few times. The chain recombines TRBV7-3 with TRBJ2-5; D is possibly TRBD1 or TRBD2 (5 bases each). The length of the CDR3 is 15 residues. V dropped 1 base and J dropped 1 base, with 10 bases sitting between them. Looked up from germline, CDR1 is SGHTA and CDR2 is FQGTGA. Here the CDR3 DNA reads TGTGCCAGCAGCTTAAATGATGGGGGCCAAGAGACCCAGTACTTC. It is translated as CASSLNDGGQETQYF.

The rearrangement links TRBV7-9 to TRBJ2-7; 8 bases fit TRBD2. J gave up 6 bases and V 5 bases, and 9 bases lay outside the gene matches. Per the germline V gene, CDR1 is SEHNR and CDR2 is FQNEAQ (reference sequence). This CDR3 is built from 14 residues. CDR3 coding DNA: TGTGCCAGCAGCCCCGGGGTAGCGGGGCGCGAGCAGTACTTC. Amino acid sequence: CASSPGVAGREQYF. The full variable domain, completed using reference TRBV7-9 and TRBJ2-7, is DTGVSQNPRHKITKRGQNVTFRCDPISEHNRLYWYRQTLGQGPEFLTYFQNEAQLEKSRLLSDRFSAERPKGSFSTLEIQRTEQGDSAMYLCASSPGVAGREQYFGPGTRLTVT.

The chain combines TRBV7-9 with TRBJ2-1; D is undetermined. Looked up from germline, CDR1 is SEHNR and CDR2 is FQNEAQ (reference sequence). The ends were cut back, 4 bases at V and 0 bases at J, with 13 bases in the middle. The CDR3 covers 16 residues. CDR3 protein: CASSSTIKSSYNEQFF. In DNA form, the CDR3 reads TGTGCCAGCAGCTCGACCATTAAAAGCTCCTACAATGAGCAGTTCTTC.

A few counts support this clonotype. In nucleotides, the CDR3 is TGTGCCAGCAGCCCGCGGGTAGCGGGGAGCTACAATGAGCAGTTCTTC. Protein product: CASSPRVAGSYNEQFF. V usage is TRBV7-9 and J usage is TRBJ2-1; 8 positions agree with TRBD2. Germline V gene sequence: CDR1 SEHNR, CDR2 FQNEAQ (reference sequence). This CDR3 contains 16 residues. V dropped 5 bases and J dropped 3; count of bases not matched to a gene: 9.

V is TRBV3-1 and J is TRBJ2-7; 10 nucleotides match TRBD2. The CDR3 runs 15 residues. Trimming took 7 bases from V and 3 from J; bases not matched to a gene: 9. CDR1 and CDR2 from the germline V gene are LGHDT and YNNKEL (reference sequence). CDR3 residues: CASTSDQRGGYEQYF. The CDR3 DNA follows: TGTGCCAGCACTTCCGACCAGCGGGGGGGCTACGAGCAGTACTTC.